This TCR beta chain emerged from a study of T-cell reconstitution after alpha-beta-depleted transplantation in children. General observations from the study: Alpha-beta T cells present about two months after transplant were reported to originate from several hundred expanded graft clones.

Molecular barcoding with unique molecular identifiers was used for the TCRbeta library. TCRdb independently ran MiXCR on the PCR reads; one entry per CDR3 protein. Altogether some 180,000 distinct CDR3 sequences are present, approximately 6.9% being singletons, with the ten largest covering less than 7%. The CDR3 is 15 amino acids. V was pared by 5 bases and J by 6 bases, with 11 bases of the junction left unmatched. CDR1 and CDR2 (germline): MNHEY, SMNVEV (reference sequence). In the case of this clonotype: Its antigen is undetermined.

This TCR came from a boy aged 2 to 9 with acute lymphoblastic leukemia, due to receive a stem cell transplant. The chain combines TRBV27 with TRBJ2-7, with TRBD1 matching over 9 bases. The sequences come from PBMCs, collected before TCRalphabeta/CD19-depleted stem cell transplant. The CDR3 coding sequence is TGTGCCAGCAGTCCGCTTAGGGACAGGGCTCTCGAGCAGTACTTC. This encodes CASSPLRDRALEQYF.